A selection of T cell receptor beta chains follows, all from one sample in a study of shared clonotypes between healthy human individuals. Only in-frame clones appear in the TCRdb table, and some are missing; sequencing was by immunoSEQ multiplex PCR. The sample records approximately 1.1 million clones, about four fifths being singletons. The sequenced material came from memory CD4+ T cells from PBMCs. All receptors come from a man aged 18 to 35 in good health. Some clones in this sample may be carry-over from other donors' samples. CDR3s include the opening cysteine and the closing phenylalanine or tryptophan. D genes are given only for firm matches. Some rows have no size entry. The others give once, few or many, or a class for an expanded clone.

D gene	J gene	clone size	V gene	CDR3 DNA	CDR3 protein
.	TRBJ1-2	once	TRBV4-1	TGCGCCAGCAGCCAGAAGGGGACCTATGGCTACACCTTC	CASSQKGTYGYTF
.	TRBJ1-6	.	TRBV6-4	TGTGCCAGCAGTGAGGTCCTCAATTCACCCCTCCACTTT	CASSEVLNSPLHF
.	TRBJ2-7	.	TRBV6-6	TGTGCCAGCAGTTACGTCCCTAGGGGGGAGCAGTACTTC	CASSYVPRGEQYF
TRBD2	TRBJ2-2	.	TRBV9	TGTGCCAGCAGCCGAAGCTTCCGCACTAGCGGCCTCACGAACACCGGGGAGCTGTTTTTT	CASSRSFRTSGLTNTGELFF
TRBD1	TRBJ1-2	.	TRBV19	TGTGCCAGTAGTATCCCCGGACAGGGGAGGATTGGTGGCTACACCTTC	CASSIPGQGRIGGYTF
.	TRBJ2-7	.	TRBV20-1	TGCAGTGCTAGTTCCGACGGGGAGCAGTACTTC	CSASSDGEQYF
.	TRBJ2-3	.	TRBV9	TGTGCCAGCAGCGTAGCCCAGGGGCTCACAGATACGCAGTATTTT	CASSVAQGLTDTQYF
.	TRBJ2-3	.	TRBV19	TGTGCCAGTAGTATATGGGGACTGTCCTCCACAGATACGCAGTATTTT	CASSIWGLSSTDTQYF
.	TRBJ1-6	.	TRBV5-6	TGTGCCAGCAGCTCGGCGGTTACCAATTCACCCCTCCACTTT	CASSSAVTNSPLHF
.	TRBJ2-1	.	TRBV6-1	TGTGCCAGCAGTGTAATGTGGGACGTAATCTATGAGCAGTTCTTC	CASSVMWDVIYEQFF
.	TRBJ2-3	.	TRBV6-1	TGTGCCAGCAGGGCTCAGGCTGGGGCAGATACGCAGTATTTT	CASRAQAGADTQYF
TRBD2	TRBJ2-7	.	TRBV5-1	TGCGCCAGCAGCTTGGGGACTAGCGGGTTATACGAGCAGTACTTC	CASSLGTSGLYEQYF
.	TRBJ2-5	.	TRBV5-1	TGCGCCAGCGGCGAACCGGACAGACAAGAGACCCAGTACTTC	CASGEPDRQETQYF
.	TRBJ2-3	.	TRBV10-3	TGTGCCATCAGTGCGGTAGCCGAAGGGAGCACAGATACGCAGTATTTT	CAISAVAEGSTDTQYF
.	TRBJ1-2	.	TRBV4-1	TGCGCCAGCAGCCAAGATGATCAGCGGACTTACTATGGCTACACCTTC	CASSQDDQRTYYGYTF
.	TRBJ2-2	.	TRBV11-3	TGTGCCAGCAGCTTAGATCATCACAGCGGAATCGGGGAGCTGTTTTTT	CASSLDHHSGIGELFF
.	TRBJ1-2	.	TRBV5-6	TGTGCCAGCAGCCAGACAGTGTATGGCTACACCTTC	CASSQTVYGYTF
.	TRBJ2-5	.	TRBV7-9	TGTGCCAGCAGCTTAGCCCGCACGGGAACAGAGACCCAGTACTTC	CASSLARTGTETQYF
.	TRBJ2-2	.	TRBV28	TGTGCCAGCAGTCCGCGGCGTGGGGGGCTGTTTTTT	CASSPRRGGLFF
.	TRBJ2-7	.	TRBV5-4	TGTGCCAGCAGCCCCGAGATAGCGGCCCCCTACGAGCAGTACTTC	CASSPEIAAPYEQYF
TRBD1	TRBJ2-7	.	TRBV19	TGTGCCAGTAGTATAATGTTCCAGGGGGATTACGAGCAGTACTTC	CASSIMFQGDYEQYF
.	TRBJ2-7	once	TRBV19	TGTGCCAGTAGTATCGCTGCCGTGCCGGGGTACGAGCAGTACTTC	CASSIAAVPGYEQYF